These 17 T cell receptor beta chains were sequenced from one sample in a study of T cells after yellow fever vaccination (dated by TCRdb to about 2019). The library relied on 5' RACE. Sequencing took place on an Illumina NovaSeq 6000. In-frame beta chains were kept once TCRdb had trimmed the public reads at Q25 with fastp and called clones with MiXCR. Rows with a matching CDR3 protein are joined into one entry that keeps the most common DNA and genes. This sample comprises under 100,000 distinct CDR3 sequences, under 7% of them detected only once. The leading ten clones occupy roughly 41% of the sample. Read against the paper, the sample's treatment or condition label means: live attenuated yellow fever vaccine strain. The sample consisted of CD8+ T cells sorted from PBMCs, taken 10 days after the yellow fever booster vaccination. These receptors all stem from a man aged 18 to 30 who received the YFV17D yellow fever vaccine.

CDR3 region: CACNRDTYEQYF. The CDR3 nucleotides read TGTGCCTGTAACAGGGATACCTACGAGCAGTACTTC. The chain uses TRBV30 and TRBJ2-7; a possible D gene is TRBD1 (6 bases). CDR3 length: 12 amino acids. Trimming removed 6 bases at V and 2 bases at J, with 11 bases between. Germline V gene data show CDR1 as GTSNPN and CDR2 as SVGIG (reference sequence).

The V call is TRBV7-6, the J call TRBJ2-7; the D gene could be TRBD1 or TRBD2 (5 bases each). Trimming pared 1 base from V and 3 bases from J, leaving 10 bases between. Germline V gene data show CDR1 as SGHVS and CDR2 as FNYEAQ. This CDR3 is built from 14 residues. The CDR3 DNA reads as TGTGCCAGCAGCTTAGGGGACCACATCTACGAGCAGTACGTC. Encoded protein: CASSLGDHIYEQYV.

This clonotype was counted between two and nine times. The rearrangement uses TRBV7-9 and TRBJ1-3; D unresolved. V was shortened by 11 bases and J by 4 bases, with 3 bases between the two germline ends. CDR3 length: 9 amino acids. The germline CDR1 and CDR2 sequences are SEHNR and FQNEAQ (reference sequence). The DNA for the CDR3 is TGTGCCTCGGGAAACACCATATATTTT. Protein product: CASGNTIYF.

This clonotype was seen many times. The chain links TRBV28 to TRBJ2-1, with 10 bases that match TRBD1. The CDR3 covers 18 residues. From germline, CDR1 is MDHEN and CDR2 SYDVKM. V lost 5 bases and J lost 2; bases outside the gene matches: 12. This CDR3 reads CASSDLLRDRGTYNEQFF. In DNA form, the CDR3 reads TGTGCCAGCAGTGACTTACTCCGGGACAGGGGCACCTACAATGAGCAGTTCTTC.

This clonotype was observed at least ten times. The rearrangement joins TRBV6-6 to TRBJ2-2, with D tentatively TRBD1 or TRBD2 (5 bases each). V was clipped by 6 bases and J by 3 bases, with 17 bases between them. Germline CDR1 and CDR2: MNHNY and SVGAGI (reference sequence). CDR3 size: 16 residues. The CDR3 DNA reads TGTGCCAGCAGAGACAGTGGCGTGCGGGACACCGGGGAGCTGTTTTTT. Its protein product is CASRDSGVRDTGELFF.

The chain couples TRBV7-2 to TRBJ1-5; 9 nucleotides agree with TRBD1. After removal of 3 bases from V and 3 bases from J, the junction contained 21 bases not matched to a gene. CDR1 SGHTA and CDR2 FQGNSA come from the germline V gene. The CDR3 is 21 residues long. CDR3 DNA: TGTGCCAGCAGCTTTACCCACCCTCTGACAGGGGGGGGTCTTCACAATCAGCCCCAGCATTTT. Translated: CASSFTHPLTGGGLHNQPQHF.

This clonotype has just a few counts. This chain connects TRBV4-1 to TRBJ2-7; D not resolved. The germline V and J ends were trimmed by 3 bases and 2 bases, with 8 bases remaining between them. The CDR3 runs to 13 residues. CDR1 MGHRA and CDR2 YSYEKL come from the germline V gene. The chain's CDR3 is CASSQHSAYEQYF. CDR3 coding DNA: TGCGCCAGCAGCCAGCACTCAGCCTACGAGCAGTACTTC.

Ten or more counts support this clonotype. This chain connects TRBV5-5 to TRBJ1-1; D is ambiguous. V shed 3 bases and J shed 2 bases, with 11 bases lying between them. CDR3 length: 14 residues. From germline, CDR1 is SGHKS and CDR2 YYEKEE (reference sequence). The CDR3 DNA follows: TGTGCCAGCAGCTCCGACGGATTCAACACTGAAGCTTTCTTT. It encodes CASSSDGFNTEAFF.

CDR3 DNA sequence: TGTGCCAGCAAACATAATGAAAAACTGTTTTTT. Its translation is CASKHNEKLFF. The chain combines TRBV21-1 with TRBJ1-4. TRBV21-1 is tagged as a pseudogene. CDR3 length: 11 residues.

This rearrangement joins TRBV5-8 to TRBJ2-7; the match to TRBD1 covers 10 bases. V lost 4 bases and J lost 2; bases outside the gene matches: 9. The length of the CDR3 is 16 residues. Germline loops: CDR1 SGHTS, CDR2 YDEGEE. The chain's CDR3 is CASSKLTGGAPYEQYF. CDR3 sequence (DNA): TGTGCCAGCAGCAAGCTGACAGGGGGCGCCCCCTACGAGCAGTACTTC.

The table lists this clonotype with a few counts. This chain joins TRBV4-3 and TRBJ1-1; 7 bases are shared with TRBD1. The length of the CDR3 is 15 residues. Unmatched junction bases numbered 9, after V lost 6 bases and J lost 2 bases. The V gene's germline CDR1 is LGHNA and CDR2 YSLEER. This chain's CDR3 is CASRDPGQINTEAFF. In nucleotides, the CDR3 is TGCGCCAGCAGGGATCCGGGACAGATTAACACTGAAGCTTTCTTT.

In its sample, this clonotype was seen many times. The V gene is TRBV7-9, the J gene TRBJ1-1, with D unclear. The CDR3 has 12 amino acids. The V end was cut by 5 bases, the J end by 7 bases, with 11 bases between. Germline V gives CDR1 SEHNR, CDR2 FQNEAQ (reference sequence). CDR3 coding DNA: TGTGCCAGCAGCCGTAGAGATCTTGAAGCTTTCTTT. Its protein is CASSRRDLEAFF.

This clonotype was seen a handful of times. CDR3 protein: CASTDQRAANEKLFF. As DNA, the CDR3 is TGTGCCAGCACAGACCAGAGGGCGGCTAATGAAAAACTGTTTTTT. The chain employs TRBV12-3 or TRBV12-4 and TRBJ1-4, with unresolved D. V gave up 7 bases and J gave up 3 bases, with 15 bases separating them. This CDR3 region has 15 residues.

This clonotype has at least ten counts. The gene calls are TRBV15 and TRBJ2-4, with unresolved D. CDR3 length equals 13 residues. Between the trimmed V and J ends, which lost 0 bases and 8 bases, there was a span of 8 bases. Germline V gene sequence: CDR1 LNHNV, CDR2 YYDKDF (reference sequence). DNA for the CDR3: TGTGCCACCAGCAGAGATAATTCGGACATTCAGTACTTC. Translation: CATSRDNSDIQYF.

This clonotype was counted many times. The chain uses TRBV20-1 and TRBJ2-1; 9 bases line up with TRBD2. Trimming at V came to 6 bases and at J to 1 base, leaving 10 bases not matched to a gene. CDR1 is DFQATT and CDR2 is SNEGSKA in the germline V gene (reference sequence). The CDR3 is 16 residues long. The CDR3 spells CSATPSSGDSYNEQFF. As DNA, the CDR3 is TGCAGTGCAACCCCCTCTAGCGGGGATTCCTACAATGAGCAGTTCTTC.

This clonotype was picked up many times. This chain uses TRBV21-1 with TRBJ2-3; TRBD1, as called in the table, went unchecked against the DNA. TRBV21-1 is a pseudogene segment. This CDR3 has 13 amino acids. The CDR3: CASSRGHTDTQYF. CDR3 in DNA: TGTGCCAGCAGCAGGGGGCACACAGATACGCAGTATTTT.

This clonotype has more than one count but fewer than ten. The DNA of the CDR3 is TGTGCCAGCAGTCCGGGACTTTTATTTTCGGGAAACACCATATATTTT. This gives the protein CASSPGLLFSGNTIYF. The V call is TRBV6-5, the J call TRBJ1-3; a possible D gene is TRBD1 (5 bases). Trimming cost V 5 bases and J 4 bases, with 18 bases left between them. Germline CDR1 is MNHEY and CDR2 is SVGAGI. There are 16 residues in the CDR3.